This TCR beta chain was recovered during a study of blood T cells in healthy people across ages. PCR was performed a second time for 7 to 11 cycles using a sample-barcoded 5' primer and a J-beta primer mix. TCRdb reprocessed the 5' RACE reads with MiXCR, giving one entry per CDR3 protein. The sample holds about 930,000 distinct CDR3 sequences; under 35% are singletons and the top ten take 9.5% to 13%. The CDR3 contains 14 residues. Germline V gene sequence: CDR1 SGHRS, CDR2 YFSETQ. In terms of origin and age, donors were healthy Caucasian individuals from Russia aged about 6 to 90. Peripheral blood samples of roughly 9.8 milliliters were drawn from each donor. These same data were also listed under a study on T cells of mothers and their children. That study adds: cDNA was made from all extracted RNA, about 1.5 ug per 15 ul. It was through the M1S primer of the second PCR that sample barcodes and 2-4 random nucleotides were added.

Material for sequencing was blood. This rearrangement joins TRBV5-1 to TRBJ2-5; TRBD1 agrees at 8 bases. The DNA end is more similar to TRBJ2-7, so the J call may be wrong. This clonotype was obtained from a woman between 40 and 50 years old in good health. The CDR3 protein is CASSRQGLGDEQYF. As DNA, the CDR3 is TGCGCCAGCAGCCGACAGGGGCTCGGGGACGAGCAGTACTTC.